These 24 T cell receptor beta chains were sequenced from one sample in a study of T cells after yellow fever vaccination. TCRdb used MiXCR to reprocess the 5' RACE reads, holding one entry per CDR3 protein. The sample has 500,000 to 650,000 distinct CDR3 sequences, roughly 17% seen once. The material was PBMCs, obtained around 5 days after the first yellow fever vaccination. These receptors all stem from a young man who received the YFV17D yellow fever vaccine.

This clonotype was observed a handful of times. The rearrangement links TRBV5-1 to TRBJ1-2; D not certain. The ends were cut back, 5 bases at V and 4 bases at J, with 12 bases in the middle. The germline V gene encodes CDR1 SGHRS and CDR2 YFSETQ. The CDR3 spans 13 residues. The CDR3 nucleotides read TGCGCCAGCAGTTACGACACCCTCTATGGCTACACCTTC. Translation: CASSYDTLYGYTF.

J is TRBJ2-1 and V is TRBV9, with 9 positions matching TRBD1. CDR3 length: 19 amino acids. CDR1 is SGDLS and CDR2 is YYNGEE in the germline V gene. The J segment lost 0 bases and the V segment lost 0 bases, leaving 10 bases of the junction unmatched. CDR3 protein: CASSVGYRGRVSSYNEQFF. The CDR3 nucleotides are TGTGCCAGCAGCGTAGGATACAGGGGGCGGGTTAGCTCCTACAATGAGCAGTTCTTC.

This clonotype was recorded many times. The CDR3: CASRGGQTGANYGYTF. The CDR3 region has the DNA TGTGCCAGCAGGGGGGGCCAGACAGGGGCTAACTATGGCTACACCTTC. The genes are TRBV6-1 and TRBJ1-2; TRBD1 agrees at 8 bases. Germline CDR1 reads MNHNS; CDR2 reads SASEGT. The CDR3 consists of 16 residues. The ends lost 6 bases at V and 0 bases at J; junction bases unmatched: 9.

This chain joins TRBV5-1 and TRBJ2-6, with 7 bases that match TRBD1. This CDR3 region has 17 residues. V trimming: 3 bases; J trimming: 0 bases; junction bases outside the gene matches: 6. Per the germline V gene, CDR1 is SGHRS and CDR2 is YFSETQ. CDR3 sequence (DNA): TGCGCCAGCAGCTCCCGGGACAGCTACTCTGGGGCCAACGTCCTGACTTTC. It yields the protein CASSSRDSYSGANVLTF.

In regard to this clonotype: A much larger clone differs from this one at a single base, so this may be a read error. The chain employs TRBV12-3 or TRBV12-4 and TRBJ1-6; D not certain. CDR3 length equals 13 residues. The CDR3 region is CATLKEGYSPFHF. The CDR3, as DNA: TGTGCCACCCTTAAGGAAGGTTACTCACCCTTCCACTTT.

Only a few counts were recorded for this clonotype. The chain employs TRBV6-2 or TRBV6-3 and TRBJ2-7; D is unclear. V was clipped by 6 bases and J by 0 bases, with 9 bases between them. Germline loops: CDR1 MNHEY, CDR2 SVGEGT. The CDR3 runs 13 residues. As DNA, the CDR3 is TGTGCCAGCAGACAGTCCTCCTCCTACGAGCAGTACGTC. Residues: CASRQSSSYEQYV.

This clonotype was detected once. The chain uses TRBV18 and TRBJ1-6; the match to TRBD1 covers 8 bases. Germline loops: CDR1 KGHSH, CDR2 LQKENI. The CDR3 spans 15 residues. The J segment lost 7 bases and the V segment lost 3 bases, leaving 5 bases of the junction unmatched. The CDR3 loop reads CASSPTGDRNSPLHF. As DNA, the CDR3 is TGTGCCAGCTCACCGACCGGGGACAGGAATTCACCCCTCCACTTT.

This chain joins TRBV5-1 and TRBJ1-4, with D tentatively TRBD1 (5 bases). There are 14 residues in the CDR3. V was cut by 4 bases and J by 7 bases, with 14 bases left in between. Germline V gene sequence: CDR1 SGHRS, CDR2 YFSETQ. CDR3 nucleotides: TGCGCCAGCAGCCTATCGACGGGGGGTGAAAAACTGTTTTTT. This gives the protein CASSLSTGGEKLFF.

A few counts support this clonotype. The chain uses TRBV5-4 and TRBJ2-1, with TRBD2 identical over 10 bases. This CDR3 comprises 16 residues. Germline V gene data show CDR1 as SGHNT and CDR2 as YYREEE (reference sequence). V was pared by 4 bases and J by 7 bases, with 11 bases of the junction left unmatched. Written as DNA, the CDR3 is TGTGCCAGCAGCCAGGACCTAGCGGGGGCCAAGAATGAGCAGTTCTTC. This translates into CASSQDLAGAKNEQFF.

The gene calls are TRBV29-1 and TRBJ2-7; either TRBD1 or TRBD2 may supply D (5 bases each). This CDR3 contains 13 residues. CDR1 and CDR2 from the germline V gene are SQVTM and ANQGSEA. V lost 4 bases and J lost 0, with 10 bases in between. The CDR3 DNA reads TGCAGCGTTGCTGGGGGTGACTCCTACGAGCAGTACTTC. Amino acid sequence: CSVAGGDSYEQYF.

Here the CDR3 reads CASSPAASTAPIYYEQYF. In DNA form, the CDR3 reads TGTGCCAGCAGCCCAGCAGCCTCGACAGCCCCGATTTACTACGAGCAGTACTTC. This sequence joins TRBV7-6 and TRBJ2-7; a weak D match, TRBD1 (5 bases). Looked up from germline, CDR1 is SGHVS and CDR2 is FNYEAQ. Trimming shortened V by 5 bases and J by 3 bases, and 26 bases separated the two germline ends. The CDR3 covers 18 residues.

The chain carries TRBV12-3 or TRBV12-4 and TRBJ1-1; TRBD1 aligns across 7 bases. The CDR3 spans 14 residues. The V gene end was trimmed by 7 bases and the J gene end by 2 bases; junction bases not matched to a gene: 7. CDR3 sequence (DNA): TGTGCCAGCACCTTAAGGGGGCACAACACTGAAGCTTTCTTT. It yields the protein CASTLRGHNTEAFF.

To note about this clonotype: Germline and junction disagree at one end, which may indicate a read error. CDR3 in amino acids: CATSRDTDSTDTQYF. CDR3 nucleotides: TGTGCCACCAGTCGGGACACGGATAGCACAGATACGCAGTATTTT. The chain recombines TRBV6-1 with TRBJ2-3; tentative D call: TRBD1 (6 bases). CDR1 is MNHNS and CDR2 is SASEGT in the germline V gene. CDR3 length equals 15 residues.

In this sample, this clonotype turned up a few times. The chain recombines TRBV5-4 with TRBJ2-2; D may correspond to TRBD1 or TRBD2 (6 bases each). This CDR3 contains 16 residues. CDR1 is SGHNT and CDR2 is YYREEE in the germline V gene (reference sequence). V was trimmed by 4 bases and J by 4 bases, leaving 17 bases between them. The CDR3 spells CASSKTGNGGTGELFF. CDR3 nucleotides: TGTGCCAGCAGCAAAACAGGGAACGGGGGCACCGGGGAGCTGTTTTTT.

The CDR3 here is CASSVAPEIGNEKLFF. CDR3 DNA sequence: TGTGCCAGCAGTGTCGCGCCGGAGATCGGAAATGAAAAACTGTTTTTT. This chain links TRBV25-1 with TRBJ1-4; D unclear. The germline V gene encodes CDR1 MGHDK and CDR2 SYGVNS. V was cut by 4 bases and J by 5 bases, with 17 bases left in between. CDR3 size: 16 residues.

The rearrangement links TRBV20-1 to TRBJ2-3, with D unclear. The CDR3 is 14 residues long. Trimming left V 3 bases short and J 0 bases short, with 10 bases between. CDR1 and CDR2 (germline): DFQATT, SNEGSKA (reference sequence). DNA of the CDR3: TGCAGTGCTAGCCCCAGCCAGAGCACAGATACGCAGTATTTT. This translates into CSASPSQSTDTQYF.

The chain employs TRBV20-1 and TRBJ2-3, with D perhaps TRBD1 (5 bases). The CDR3 is 11 residues long. Trimming stripped 8 bases from V and 6 bases from J, with 12 bases between. The germline V gene encodes CDR1 DFQATT and CDR2 SNEGSKA (reference sequence). CDR3 nucleotide sequence: TGCAGTTCGGACATCCGGGATACGCAGTATTTT. Encoded protein: CSSDIRDTQYF.

There are a few counts of this clonotype. J is TRBJ1-5 and V is TRBV4-1, with unresolved D. The CDR3 spans 13 residues. The V end was cut by 1 base, the J end by 5 bases, with 6 bases between. Germline values: CDR1 MGHRA, CDR2 YSYEKL. The CDR3 DNA sequence: TGCGCCAGCAGCCAAGTTCTATATCAGCCCCAGCATTTT. Its translation is CASSQVLYQPQHF.

The rearrangement links TRBV28 to TRBJ1-6; D unresolved. The CDR3 loop spans 15 amino acids. The germline V gene has CDR1 MDHEN and CDR2 SYDVKM. The ends were cut back, 6 bases at V and 6 bases at J, with 15 bases in the middle. The DNA for the CDR3 is TGTGCCAGCAGGGAACGGTACCTCTTTAATTCACCCCTCCACTTT. Protein: CASRERYLFNSPLHF.

V gene TRBV25-1 combines with J gene TRBJ2-5; D is perhaps TRBD1 (7 bases). Germline CDR1 and CDR2: MGHDK and SYGVNS. Trimming took off 5 bases at V and 4 bases at J, with 20 bases between the two ends. The CDR3 runs 16 residues. The CDR3 nucleotides are TGTGCCAGCAGTTTATTCAGGGGGGCAAGCGGAGAGACCCAGTACTTC. Translating gives CASSLFRGASGETQYF.

V and J are TRBV3-1 and TRBJ2-1; D might be TRBD1 or TRBD2, each matching 5 bases. Germline V lookup: CDR1 LGHDT, CDR2 YNNKEL (reference sequence). The V gene lost 1 base and the J gene lost 7 bases, with 17 bases spanning the gap. The CDR3 loop spans 16 amino acids. As DNA, the CDR3 is TGTGCCAGCAGCCAAGTGTTCGGGGCCCCCCCGAATGAGCAGTTCTTC. The encoded protein is CASSQVFGAPPNEQFF.

The chain uses TRBV3-1 and TRBJ2-1; 8 nucleotides agree with TRBD2. The CDR3 consists of 15 residues. Germline V gives CDR1 LGHDT, CDR2 YNNKEL (reference sequence). With V trimmed by 3 bases and J by 8 bases, 9 bases remained unmatched. The CDR3 nucleotides are TGTGCCAGCAGCCAGCCCAGCGGGGGTAGGGATGAGCAGTTCTTC. This encodes CASSQPSGGRDEQFF.

V is TRBV11-2 and J is TRBJ2-2; the match to TRBD2 covers 8 bases. Trimming cost V 10 bases and J 7 bases; bases outside gene matches: 11. The CDR3 extends over 14 amino acids. CDR1 and CDR2 from the germline V gene are SGHAT and FQNNGV. The CDR3 sequence: CATKRGGQRGELFF. The CDR3 DNA sequence: TGTGCCACCAAACGGGGGGGGCAACGCGGGGAGCTGTTTTTT.

A few counts support this clonotype. The genes are TRBV4-3 and TRBJ1-4; possibly TRBD1 for D (6 bases). Germline V gene sequence: CDR1 LGHNA, CDR2 YSLEER. V lost 4 bases and J lost 7, with 10 bases in between. The CDR3 sequence is 13 residues long. The CDR3 bases are TGCGCCAGCAGCCGCGCCAGGGGTGAAAAACTGTTTTTT. Protein product: CASSRARGEKLFF.